Listed below are T cell receptor beta chains from one sample, sequenced in a study of cytomegalovirus exposure and HLA in healthy donors. Produced via immunoSEQ multiplex PCR; TCRdb's table is partial and in-frame only. The sample totals 45,000 to 60,000 clones. The specimen was PBMCs. These receptors were obtained from a middle-aged woman in good health and CMV-seronegative. Each CDR3 is given with its conserved first and last residue. D genes are given only for firm matches.

>TRBD1|TRBV5-6|TRBJ2-7
TGTGCCAGCAGCGTGGGACAGGGATCCTACGAGCAGTACTTC
CASSVGQGSYEQYF
>TRBD1|TRBV7-8|TRBJ1-2
TGTGCCAGCAGCTTAGCCCAGGGGGCGAGTTCTGGCTACACCTTC
CASSLAQGASSGYTF
>-|TRBV5-6|TRBJ1-6
TGTGCCAGCAGCTTGGCAGGACAGACGGTGGATTCACCCCTCCACTTT
CASSLAGQTVDSPLHF
>-|TRBV6-5|TRBJ1-1
TGTGCCGCACAGGGGAACACTGAAGCTTTCTTT
CAAQGNTEAFF
>-|TRBV7-9|TRBJ1-4
TGTGCCAGCAGCCCCCGGGGGTTGGACGGAGGTAATGAAAAACTGTTTTTT
CASSPRGLDGGNEKLFF
>-|TRBV11-1|TRBJ1-1
TGTGCCAGCAGCTTAGAGCAGACAGGCACTGAAGCTTTCTTT
CASSLEQTGTEAFF
>TRBD2|TRBV18|TRBJ2-7
TGTGCCAGCTCACCGGGACTAGCGGGAGGACGCTCGGGGGCCTACGAGCAGTACTTC
CASSPGLAGGRSGAYEQYF
>TRBD2|TRBV6-5|TRBJ2-3
TGTGCCAGCAGACTCCTAGCGGGAGTCACAGATACGCAGTATTTT
CASRLLAGVTDTQYF
>TRBD1|TRBV5-6|TRBJ1-5
TGTGCCAGCAGCCACCGACAGGGGGACGCGCCCCAGCATTTT
CASSHRQGDAPQHF
>-|TRBV6-4|TRBJ1-2
TGTGCCAGCAGTGAAACAGGGCGGGATGGCTACACCTTC
CASSETGRDGYTF
>-|TRBV18|TRBJ1-1
TGTGCCAGCTCACCCCCCCGATCGGTGGAGACTGAAGCTTTCTTT
CASSPPRSVETEAFF
>-|TRBV21-1|TRBJ1-2
TGTGCCCTACTCCCCCCGGCAGGGGACCTTTATGGCTACACCTTC
CALLPPAGDLYGYTF
>-|TRBV19|TRBJ2-2
TGTGCCAGTATGAGAGGGTCCTTAGGGGAGCTGTTTTTT
CASMRGSLGELFF
>TRBD2|TRBV25-1|TRBJ2-1
TGTGCCAGCAGTACGACTGGGACTAGGAGCAATGAGCAGTTCTTC
CASSTTGTRSNEQFF
>-|TRBV29-1|TRBJ1-1
TGCAGCGTTGTTCCCACCGCGGGGGCTGAAGCTTTCTTT
CSVVPTAGAEAFF
>-|TRBV6-6|TRBJ2-3
TGTGCCAGCAGTTACAGTACGGGGATCAGCACAGATACGCAGTATTTT
CASSYSTGISTDTQYF
>-|TRBV4-2|TRBJ2-1
TGTGCCAGCAGCCAAGCGTGGACAAGAGACTACAATGAGCAGTTCTTC
CASSQAWTRDYNEQFF
>TRBD1|TRBV6-1|TRBJ1-2
TGTGCCAGCAGTGAGTTTGGGACAGGGGTTTTCGGCTACACCTTC
CASSEFGTGVFGYTF
>-|TRBV30|TRBJ2-7
TGTGCCTGGAGCCTAGGACTTCTGCGGCACGAGCAGTACTTC
CAWSLGLLRHEQYF
>-|TRBV5-8|TRBJ1-6
TGTGCCAGCAGCTTCAGGTTTTCACCCCTCCACTTT
CASSFRFSPLHF
>-|TRBV19|TRBJ1-1
TGTGCCAGCAGCGTCCTGAACACTGAAGCTTTCTTT
CASSVLNTEAFF
>TRBD1|TRBV2|TRBJ1-4
TGTGCCAGCAGTGGAGGACAGGGGATAAGTGAAAAACTGTTTTTT
CASSGGQGISEKLFF
>-|TRBV19|TRBJ1-1
TGTGCCAGTAGTATAGAAGGGTTCCCGCGGGCGAACACTGAAGCTTTCTTT
CASSIEGFPRANTEAFF
>TRBD2|TRBV18|TRBJ2-1
TGTGCCAGCTCCGTTCCGACTAGCGGGATTCAAAATGAGCAGTTCTTC
CASSVPTSGIQNEQFF
>TRBD1|TRBV2|TRBJ2-1
TGTGCCAGCAGTGGGACAGGGGGCAGGGATGAGCAGTTCTTC
CASSGTGGRDEQFF
>-|TRBV7-7|TRBJ2-5
TGTGCCAGCAGCCCCATACAGGGCGAGACCCAGTACTTC
CASSPIQGETQYF
>-|TRBV19|TRBJ2-2
TGTGCCAGTAGTATCTTGCCATCTGGCCGCGGGGAGCTGTTTTTT
CASSILPSGRGELFF
>TRBD1|TRBV11-2|TRBJ2-7
TGTGCCAGCAGCTACACCGGGACAGGGGGCGAGCAGTACTTC
CASSYTGTGGEQYF
>TRBD1|TRBV5-1|TRBJ2-5
TGCGCCAGCAGCTTGGTACAGGGGATAGAGACCCAGTACTTC
CASSLVQGIETQYF
>TRBD1|TRBV18|TRBJ2-7
TGTGCCAGCTCCCCCGGGACAGGGAGCTCCTACGAGCAGTACTTC
CASSPGTGSSYEQYF
>-|TRBV6-5|TRBJ1-6
TGTGCCAGCAGTTACTCGCGGCCTAATTCACCCCTCCACTTT
CASSYSRPNSPLHF
>-|TRBV7-9|TRBJ1-2
TGTGCCAGCAGCTTCCCAGCTAACTATGGCTACACCTTC
CASSFPANYGYTF
>TRBD2|TRBV19|TRBJ2-2
TGTGCCAGTAGTTACGGACTAGGGATCACCGGGGAGCTGTTTTTT
CASSYGLGITGELFF
>TRBD1|TRBV2|TRBJ1-6
TGTGCCAGCAGTGAACAACAGGGGAGAAATTCACCCCTCCACTTT
CASSEQQGRNSPLHF
>-|TRBV7-6|TRBJ1-2
TGTGCCAGCAGCTCCCAGGCAGGGGCCTATGGCTACACCTTC
CASSSQAGAYGYTF
>-|TRBV6-1|TRBJ1-5
TGTGCCAGCAGGGCGCAGGAAGATCAGCCCCAGCATTTT
CASRAQEDQPQHF
>TRBD2|TRBV19|TRBJ2-1
TGTGCCAGTAGACCGGGACTAGCGAACGATGAGCAGTTCTTC
CASRPGLANDEQFF
>-|TRBV4-3|TRBJ2-3
TGCGCCAGCAGCCAACAACTAGCAGCGACAGATACGCAGTATTTT
CASSQQLAATDTQYF
>-|TRBV6-1|TRBJ2-5
TGTGCCAGCTTAGGCCGTCAGGGGAATGTAGAGACCCAGTACTTC
CASLGRQGNVETQYF
>TRBD1|TRBV18|TRBJ1-1
TGTGCCAGCTCATCCCTTAGGACAGGGCAATTTTTTAACACTGAAGCTTTCTTT
CASSSLRTGQFFNTEAFF
>-|TRBV6-1|TRBJ2-7
TGTGCCAGCAGTGACGCAGGCCAGGGGCTAGTCGAGCAGTACTTC
CASSDAGQGLVEQYF
>-|TRBV19|TRBJ1-5
TGTGCCAGTAGTTTCAGGGATCGTCAGCCCCAGCATTTT
CASSFRDRQPQHF
>-|TRBV7-9|TRBJ1-1
TGTGCCAGCACCTCGGCGGGATCGAACACTGAAGCTTTCTTT
CASTSAGSNTEAFF